This entry concerns a single T cell receptor beta chain. What it recognizes is unknown. This entry is derived from a study of chemoradiotherapy in HPV16-positive cancers. Overall study: Functional T-cell assays on a couple of HPV16-positive patients' cells defined candidate HPV-specific clones and common TCR motifs.

Repertoires were sampled repeatedly during chemoradiotherapy. Study-wide results and caveats: Only a couple of HPV16-positive patients supplied the functional HPV-specificity definition. During treatment, candidate HPV-specific clones and E7-related motifs expanded in tumor.

Assay: immunoSEQ multiplex PCR; the TCRdb copy retains only in-frame clones and omits some. Of tens of thousands of clones listed, approximately 73% are singletons. The CDR3 covers 15 residues. The trim removed 6 bases at V and 3 bases at J, leaving 7 bases unmatched. Germline CDR1 SNHLY, CDR2 FYNNEI. This chain joins TRBV2 and TRBJ2-5; 10 bases are a match to TRBD2. This sequence originates from a human donor with HPV-associated anogenital cancer. The sequenced sample was blood, obtained from a patient who underwent chemoradiotherapy. The CDR3 is CASRPLAGLEETQYF. CDR3 in DNA: TGTGCCAGCAGGCCACTAGCGGGGCTAGAAGAGACCCAGTACTTC.